This T cell receptor (beta chain) originates from a study of OX40 agonist ivuxolimab in advanced cancers. Study details: Eligibility admitted prior anti-PD-1, anti-PD-L1 or anti-CTLA-4 therapy; 30% to 40% had some.

Repertoires were generated with immunoSEQ multiplex PCR, while TCRdb's copy carries only in-frame clones and drops some. The table has tens of thousands of clones, roughly 89% seen once; the top ten hold 27%. This CDR3 has 15 residues. After removal of 4 bases from V and 6 bases from J, the junction contained 5 bases not matched to a gene. CDR1 and CDR2 (germline): MNHEY, SVGAGI. The cohort excluded patients with autoimmune disease history or systemic immunosuppression. Source: CD4+ or CD8+ T cells sorted from blood, taken in a trial of the OX40 agonist ivuxolimab. The sequence was obtained from an adult with an advanced solid tumor such as melanoma, head and neck, liver or kidney cancer. The V call is TRBV6-5, the J call TRBJ2-7; 14 bases line up with TRBD2. The CDR3 sequence is CASSSRLAGGTEQYF. CDR3 nucleotide sequence: TGTGCCAGCAGTTCCCGACTAGCGGGAGGGACCGAGCAGTACTTC.